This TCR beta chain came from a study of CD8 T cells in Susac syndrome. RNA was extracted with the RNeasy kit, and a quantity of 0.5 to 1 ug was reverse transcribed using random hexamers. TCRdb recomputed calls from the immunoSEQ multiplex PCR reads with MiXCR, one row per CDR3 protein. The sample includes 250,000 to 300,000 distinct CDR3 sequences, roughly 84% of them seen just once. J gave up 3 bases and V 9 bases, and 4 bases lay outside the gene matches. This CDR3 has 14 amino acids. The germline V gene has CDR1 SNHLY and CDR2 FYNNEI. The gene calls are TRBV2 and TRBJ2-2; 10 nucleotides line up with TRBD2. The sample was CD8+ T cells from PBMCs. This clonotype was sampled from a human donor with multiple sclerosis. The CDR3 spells CASWTSGYTGELFF. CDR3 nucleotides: TGTGCCAGTTGGACTAGCGGTTACACCGGGGAGCTGTTTTTT.